A selection of T cell receptor beta chains follows, all from one sample in a study of blood T cell repertoires in COVID-19. TCRdb keeps only in-frame clones here, not all; method: immunoSEQ multiplex PCR. This table holds roughly 250,000 clones, 70% to 90% found once. Material: PBMCs or T cells enriched from blood (not recorded which). The receptors here all came from a woman aged 25 to 39 who had recovered from COVID-19. CDR3s include the opening cysteine and the closing phenylalanine or tryptophan. A D gene is named only where the DNA matches it firmly. Size values are once, few and many counts, or a class for expanded clones, and some rows have none.

TRBJ2-1 NA TRBD2 TRBV5-1 TGCGCCAGCAGCTTAGGACTAGCGGGAGTTAGCTCCTACAATGAGCAGTTCTTC CASSLGLAGVSSYNEQFF
TRBJ1-5 NA TRBD1 TRBV19 TGTGCCAGCCGAGTGGTGACAGGGTTGAATAGCAATCAGCCCCAGCATTTT CASRVVTGLNSNQPQHF
TRBJ2-7 NA NA TRBV7-2 TGTGCCAGCAGCTTAGAGGGAGGACCGAGCTCCTACGAGCAGTACTTC CASSLEGGPSSYEQYF
TRBJ1-3 NA TRBD1 TRBV5-8 TGTGCCAGCAGCTTGGGACAGGGAATTTTCACCATATATTTT CASSLGQGIFTIYF
TRBJ1-3 NA NA TRBV28 TGTGCCAGCAGCACCCCCCAGGGGCGGGGAAACACCATATATTTT CASSTPQGRGNTIYF
TRBJ2-1 NA TRBD2 TRBV30 TGTGCCTGGAGGGCGGGAGGACCGAGGACTAGCGAGAGCTCCTACAATGAGCAGTTCTTC CAWRAGGPRTSESSYNEQFF
TRBJ1-2 once NA TRBV7-9 TGTGCCAGCAGCGTCGGACAGAAAATATCCTATGGCTACACCTTC CASSVGQKISYGYTF
TRBJ1-1 NA TRBD1 TRBV27 TGTGCCAGCAGAAGGGGGCCGCTATCGAAGTTAATGAACACTGAAGCTTTCTTT CASRRGPLSKLMNTEAFF
TRBJ2-5 NA TRBD1 TRBV24-1 TGTGCCACCAGTGGGGACAGGGAGAAAGAGACCCAGTACTTC CATSGDREKETQYF
TRBJ2-2 NA NA TRBV5-5 TGTGCCAGCAGCCTTGACACGAACACCGGGGAGCTGTTTTTT CASSLDTNTGELFF
TRBJ2-3 NA TRBD2 TRBV14 TGTGCCAGCAGCTCACTAGCGGGGGGGCCAGATACGCAGTATTTT CASSSLAGGPDTQYF
TRBJ2-2 NA NA TRBV6-5 TGTGCCAGCAGCCGGGGAAACACCGGGGAGCTGTTTTTT CASSRGNTGELFF
TRBJ1-5 NA TRBD1 TRBV4-1 TGCGCCAGCAGCCAAAGACTCCGACAGGGACTGAATCAGCCCCAGCATTTT CASSQRLRQGLNQPQHF
TRBJ2-1 NA NA TRBV7-9 TGTGCCAGCAGCTTTAGAGGGGGCTCCTACAATGAGCAGTTCTTC CASSFRGGSYNEQFF
TRBJ1-4 NA NA TRBV27 TGTGCCAGCAGCCGAGAAACAGGGAAGATTAATGAAAAACTGTTTTTT CASSRETGKINEKLFF
TRBJ1-1 NA TRBD1 TRBV28 TGTGCCAGCAGGACCAGGGGGGTTATGAACACTGAAGCTTTCTTT CASRTRGVMNTEAFF
TRBJ2-3 NA TRBD2 TRBV5-5 TGTGCCAGCAGCTCTAATTTAGCGGGAGTGGGCACAGATACGCAGTATTTT CASSSNLAGVGTDTQYF
TRBJ1-5 NA TRBD1 TRBV5-1 TGCGCCAGCAGCTTGGGGGGGACAGGAGATCAGCCCCAGCATTTT CASSLGGTGDQPQHF
TRBJ1-5 NA NA TRBV5-1 TGCGCCAGCAGCTCAGGGGATAGCAATCAGCCCCAGCATTTT CASSSGDSNQPQHF
TRBJ2-3 few NA TRBV24-1 TGTGCCACGGTCCAGGGTGGCAGCACAGATACGCAGTATTTT CATVQGGSTDTQYF
TRBJ1-1 NA TRBD1 TRBV2 TGTGCCAACAAAGGGACAGAGAACACTGAAGCTTTCTTT CANKGTENTEAFF
TRBJ1-2 NA TRBD1 TRBV5-6 TGTGCCAGCAGCAGGGACAGGGGCTACACCTTC CASSRDRGYTF
TRBJ2-1 once TRBD2 TRBV3-1/TRBV3-2 TGTGCCAGCAGCCAACGGAGTAGCGGGGCCTACAATGAGCAGTTCTTC CASSQRSSGAYNEQFF
TRBJ2-7 NA TRBD2 TRBV24-1 TGTGCCACCAGTGATCCTCTAGCGGGCACGGGCGAGTACTTC CATSDPLAGTGEYF
TRBJ2-1 NA NA TRBV30 TGTGCCTGCAAAAAACTAGCTAACAATGAGCAGTTCTTC CACKKLANNEQFF
TRBJ1-1 few NA TRBV19 TGTGCCAGTACCTTCCGACAGGCGAACACTGAAGCTTTCTTT CASTFRQANTEAFF
TRBJ1-5 NA NA TRBV18 TGTGCCAGCTCACTTTCAGACACAAATCAGCCCCAGCATTTT CASSLSDTNQPQHF
TRBJ1-5 NA NA TRBV12-3/TRBV12-4 TGTGCCAGCAGTCGGACAGTCAATCAGCCCCAGCATTTT CASSRTVNQPQHF
TRBJ2-7 NA TRBD2 TRBV19 TGTGCCAGTAGTCCGCTAGCGGGAGCCCACGAGCAGTACTTC CASSPLAGAHEQYF